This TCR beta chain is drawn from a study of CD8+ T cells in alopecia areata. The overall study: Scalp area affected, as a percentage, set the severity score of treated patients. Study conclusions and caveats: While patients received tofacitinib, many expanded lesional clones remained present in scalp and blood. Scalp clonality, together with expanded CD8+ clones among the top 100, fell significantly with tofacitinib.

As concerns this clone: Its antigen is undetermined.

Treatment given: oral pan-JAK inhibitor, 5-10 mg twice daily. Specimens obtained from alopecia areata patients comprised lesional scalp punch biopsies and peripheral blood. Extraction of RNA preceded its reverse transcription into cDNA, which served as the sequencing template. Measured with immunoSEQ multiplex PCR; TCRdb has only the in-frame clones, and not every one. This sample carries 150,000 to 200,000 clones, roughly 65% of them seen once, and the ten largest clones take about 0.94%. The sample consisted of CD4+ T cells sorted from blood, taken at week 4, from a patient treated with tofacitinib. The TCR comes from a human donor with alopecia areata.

The CDR3 region has the DNA TGTGCCTGGAGTACTGGGGGACGGGGAAACTATGGCTACACCTTC. It translates to CAWSTGGRGNYGYTF. The chain combines TRBV30 with TRBJ1-2, with D tentatively TRBD1 (5 bases). CDR1 and CDR2 (germline): GTSNPN, SVGIG (reference sequence). V was trimmed by 2 bases and J by 2 bases, leaving 15 bases between them. The CDR3 covers 15 residues.